The 4 T cell receptor beta chains presented below share a single source sample, sequenced in a study of shared clonotypes between healthy human individuals. Cells designated naive CD8 were CD45RO-negative and were positively selected for CCR7, with terminally differentiated effector memory CD45RA+ cells excluded. Sequencing was performed with immunoSEQ multiplex PCR; in TCRdb, only in-frame clones are kept and a portion is missing. The sample has about 2.1 million clones; around 95% are singletons. Input material: naive CD8+ T cells from PBMCs. These receptors were taken from a man aged 18 to 29 in good health. Some clones in this sample may be carry-over from other donors' samples.

The CDR3 here is CASRTGNYGYTF. CDR3 DNA sequence: TGCGCCAGCAGGACTGGGAACTATGGCTACACCTTC. The genes are TRBV5-1 and TRBJ1-2; D remains ambiguous. The length of the CDR3 is 12 residues. Trimming pared 5 bases from V and 2 bases from J, leaving 7 bases between. Germline CDR1 reads SGHRS; CDR2 reads YFSETQ.

This chain uses TRBV4-2 with TRBJ2-2; tentative D call: TRBD2 (6 bases). This CDR3 region has 17 residues. Trimming shortened V by 0 bases and J by 1 base, and 12 bases separated the two germline ends. CDR1 and CDR2 (germline): LGHNA, YNFKEQ. The DNA of the CDR3 is TGTGCCAGCAGCCAAGATGGGCGGGGTGGGAACACCGGGGAGCTGTTTTTT. Residues: CASSQDGRGGNTGELFF.

This clone has more than one count but fewer than ten. The chain has TRBV7-6 and TRBJ2-1; no reliable D call. Trimming stripped 2 bases from V and 7 bases from J, with 9 bases between. This CDR3 spans 13 amino acids. Germline values: CDR1 SGHVS, CDR2 FNYEAQ. The CDR3 region is CASSLQGKNEQFF. CDR3 in DNA: TGTGCCAGCAGCTTACAAGGGAAAAATGAGCAGTTCTTC.

This clone occurred once. Other nucleotide sequences from this sample produce the same CDR3. The V gene is TRBV6-5, the J gene TRBJ2-2; 10 bases map to TRBD1. From germline, CDR1 is MNHEY and CDR2 SVGAGI. This CDR3 is built from 15 residues. The V gene end was trimmed by 0 bases and the J gene end by 5 bases; junction bases not matched to a gene: 0. CDR3: CASSYSGQGTGELFF. CDR3 nucleotides: TGTGCCAGCAGTTACTCGGGACAGGGGACCGGGGAGCTGTTTTTT.